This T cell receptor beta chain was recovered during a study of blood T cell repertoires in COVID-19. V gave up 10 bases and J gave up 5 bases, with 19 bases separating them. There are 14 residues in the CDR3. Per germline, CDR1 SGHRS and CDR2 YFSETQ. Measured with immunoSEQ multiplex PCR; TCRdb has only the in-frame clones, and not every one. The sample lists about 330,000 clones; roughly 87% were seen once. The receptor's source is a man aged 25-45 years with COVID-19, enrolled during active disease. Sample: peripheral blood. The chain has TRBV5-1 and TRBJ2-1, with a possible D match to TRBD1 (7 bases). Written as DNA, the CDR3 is TGCGCCGAGGGGGCCAGGGAGGTGCACAATGAGCAGTTCTTC. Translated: CAEGAREVHNEQFF. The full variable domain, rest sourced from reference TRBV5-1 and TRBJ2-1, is KAGVTQTPRYLIKTRGQQVTLSCSPISGHRSVSWYQQTPGQGLQFLFEYFSETQRNKGNFPGRFSGRQFSNSRSEMNVSTLELGDSALYLCAEGAREVHNEQFFGPGTRLTVL.